Listed below are T cell receptor beta chains from one sample, sequenced in a study of a mutant IDH1 vaccine in newly diagnosed glioma. Their antigen targets remain unknown. The repertoire was sequenced with immunoSEQ multiplex PCR; TCRdb's copy has only in-frame clones and lacks some. The table shows 40,000 to 50,000 clones, with 60% to 85% occurring only once. The sequencing used PBMCs, collected from a glioma patient whose treatment included an IDH1 peptide vaccine. All receptors derive from a woman aged 35 to 49 with glioma. Some clones in this sample may be carry-over from other donors' samples. Each CDR3 is given with its conserved first and last residue. D genes are given only for firm matches. The size entry is marked missing in some rows and otherwise reads once, few, many or a size class.

v_call,d_call,j_call,clone_size,cdr3_nt,cdr3_aa
TRBV7-9,TRBD2,TRBJ2-2,.,TGTGCCAGCAGCCTAAGGGAGGGGAACACCGGGGAGCTGTTTTTT,CASSLREGNTGELFF
TRBV9,TRBD2,TRBJ2-5,once,TGTGCCAGCAGCGTAGTCGCGGGAGGGCCGTTCGGGGAGACCCAGTACTTC,CASSVVAGGPFGETQYF
TRBV27,.,TRBJ2-2,few,TGTGCCAGCAGTTTTGGGAACACCGGGGAGCTGTTTTTT,CASSFGNTGELFF
TRBV16,.,TRBJ1-1,medium-sized,TGTGCCAGCAGCTCTGGACACTATGAAGCTTTCTTT,CASSSGHYEAFF
TRBV7-9,.,TRBJ1-5,few,TGTGCCAGCAGCTTAGAGAATCAGCCCCAGCATTTT,CASSLENQPQHF
TRBV5-1,TRBD2,TRBJ2-1,.,TGCGCCAGCAGTTACAGCGGGAGCTCCTACAATGAGCAGTTCTTC,CASSYSGSSYNEQFF
TRBV20-1,.,TRBJ1-5,.,TGCAGTGCTCCTGGTCAGCCCCAGCATTTT,CSAPGQPQHF
TRBV9,TRBD2,TRBJ2-1,.,TGTGCCAGCAGCGTAGTGGGGACTAGCGACTCCCATGAGCAGTTCTTC,CASSVVGTSDSHEQFF
TRBV14,TRBD2,TRBJ2-7,.,TGTGCCAGCAGCCAAGTGTGGGGAGGGGTGTCCGAGCAGTACTTC,CASSQVWGGVSEQYF
TRBV9,.,TRBJ1-2,few,TGTGCCAGCAGCGTAGCGAATCTTAACTATGGCTACACCTTC,CASSVANLNYGYTF
TRBV9,TRBD2,TRBJ2-5,once,TGTGCCAGCAGCGAACGGACTAGCGGGGGTAAAGAGACCCAGTACTTC,CASSERTSGGKETQYF
TRBV9,.,TRBJ1-2,.,TGTGCCAGCAGCGTAGGGGGTGCGGCGAGTGGCTACACCTTC,CASSVGGAASGYTF
TRBV19,.,TRBJ1-1,.,TGTGCCAGTATATCTGGTCTCAAGGTCGCTGAAGCTTTCTTT,CASISGLKVAEAFF
TRBV27,.,TRBJ1-1,.,TGTGCCAGCAGTTCCATTCGGGAGAAAGCTTTCTTT,CASSSIREKAFF
TRBV7-2,.,TRBJ2-5,.,TGTGCCAGCAGCTTAGGATATAGGGAGACCCAGTACTTC,CASSLGYRETQYF
TRBV7-6,.,TRBJ2-7,.,TGTGCCAGCAGCTCCGACAGTATGTACGAGCAGTACTTC,CASSSDSMYEQYF
TRBV25-1,TRBD1,TRBJ2-3,.,TGTGCCAGCAGTGCCGGGGACAGGGAATCCACAGATACGCAGTATTTT,CASSAGDRESTDTQYF
TRBV10-3,.,TRBJ2-7,.,TGTGCCATCAGTGATTCTGAGGGGGAGCAGTACTTC,CAISDSEGEQYF
TRBV9,TRBD1,TRBJ1-3,.,TGTGCCAGCAGCGCAGGGGGCGGTGGAAACACCATATATTTT,CASSAGGGGNTIYF
TRBV5-5,TRBD2,TRBJ2-2,.,TGTGCCAGCAGAGGCGGGGGGCTTAACACCGGGGAGCTGTTTTTT,CASRGGGLNTGELFF
TRBV5-5,TRBD1,TRBJ1-5,.,TGTGCCAGCAGTAATGCCCGACAGGGTCTCCATCAGCCCCAGCATTTT,CASSNARQGLHQPQHF
TRBV7-2,.,TRBJ2-1,.,TGTGCCAGCAGCTTGGGACAACACCCGTTCTTC,CASSLGQHPFF
TRBV4-2,.,TRBJ2-7,.,TGTGCCAGCAGCCAAGCAGACGGGGAATCCTACGAGCAGTACTTC,CASSQADGESYEQYF
TRBV10-3,TRBD1,TRBJ2-1,few,TGTGCCATCAGTGACCCAAACAGGGGAACTGAGCAGTTCTTC,CAISDPNRGTEQFF
TRBV7-2,TRBD1,TRBJ1-2,once,TGTGCCAGCAGCTTATGGGGAACAGGGGATGAGGGCTACACCTTC,CASSLWGTGDEGYTF
TRBV7-2,.,TRBJ1-1,.,TGTGCCAGCAGCTTAGCAACTTCCACTGAAGCTTTCTTT,CASSLATSTEAFF
TRBV5-4,.,TRBJ1-2,.,TGTGCCAGCAGCTTGGAGGGATCCAGTGGCTACACCTTC,CASSLEGSSGYTF
TRBV5-1,.,TRBJ2-3,few,TGCGCCAGCAGCTTGGCCAAAAGAACTGATACGCAGTATTTT,CASSLAKRTDTQYF
TRBV2,TRBD2,TRBJ2-2,.,TGTGCCAGCTTAGCGGGAGGATCCACCGGGGAGCTGTTTTTT,CASLAGGSTGELFF
TRBV11-3,.,TRBJ1-1,.,TGTGCCAGCAGCTTAGAACTGAACACTGAAGCTTTCTTT,CASSLELNTEAFF
TRBV6-5,TRBD2,TRBJ2-5,once,TGTGCCAGCAGGTCCGGGACTAGCGGGGTGTCCCCGTACTTC,CASRSGTSGVSPYF
TRBV6-5,.,TRBJ1-4,.,TGTGCCAGCAGTCGGGGTTTTAATGAAAAACTGTTTTTT,CASSRGFNEKLFF
TRBV2,.,TRBJ1-5,.,TGTGCCAGCAGTGAGCCCCGCAGGGCTGATAGCAATCAGCCCCAGCATTTT,CASSEPRRADSNQPQHF
TRBV27,.,TRBJ2-2,.,TGTGCCAGCAGTTTCAGTCAGGGAGGCACCGGGGAGCTGTTTTTT,CASSFSQGGTGELFF
TRBV7-9,TRBD1,TRBJ1-2,.,TGTGCCAGCAGCTTACCCCCGCGACAGGGGGCGCCTGATGGCTACACCTTC,CASSLPPRQGAPDGYTF
TRBV2,.,TRBJ2-5,once,TGTGCCAGCAGCAGAGCCCTCGCAGAGACCCAGTACTTC,CASSRALAETQYF
TRBV5-4,.,TRBJ2-7,once,TGTGCCAGCAGCCTGTACAGGGAAGACAGAACCTACGAGCAGTACTTC,CASSLYREDRTYEQYF
TRBV6-5,.,TRBJ2-5,few,TGTGCCAGCAGTTACTCGACTCTTGGGGCAGAGACCCAGTACTTC,CASSYSTLGAETQYF
TRBV13,TRBD1,TRBJ1-3,.,TGTGCCAGCAGCACATACCTCTCGAGCAGGGGGCCCGAGAGCTCTGGAAACACCATATATTTT,CASSTYLSSRGPESSGNTIYF
TRBV5-5,TRBD1,TRBJ2-7,.,TGTGCCAGCAGCGACGGACAGGCCGATCCCTACGAGCAGTACTTC,CASSDGQADPYEQYF
TRBV29-1,.,TRBJ2-3,once,TGCAGCGTTGACAGCGAGGGGGGTAGCACAGATACGCAGTATTTT,CSVDSEGGSTDTQYF
TRBV15,.,TRBJ1-5,.,TGTGCCACCAGCGTCAACAGAGATAATCAGCCCCAGCATTTT,CATSVNRDNQPQHF
TRBV4-1,TRBD1,TRBJ2-7,few,TGCGCCAGCAGCCCCGGGACAGACTACGAGCAGTACTTC,CASSPGTDYEQYF
TRBV5-1,.,TRBJ1-1,.,TGCGCCAGCAGCTTGGAGACAGGTCGGAGCACTGAAGCTTTCTTT,CASSLETGRSTEAFF
TRBV27,.,TRBJ2-7,.,TGTGCCAGCAGTCAAAACCGGGACTTGACCTACGAGCAGTACTTC,CASSQNRDLTYEQYF
TRBV11-3,TRBD1,TRBJ2-7,.,TGTGCCAGCAGCTTATCGACAGGGTTCGAGCAGTACTTC,CASSLSTGFEQYF
TRBV10-3,TRBD1,TRBJ2-7,.,TGTGCCACCGCTAGGGACAGCCACGAGCAGTACTTC,CATARDSHEQYF
TRBV29-1,TRBD2,TRBJ2-7,.,TGCAGCGTAGAGACTAGCGGGAATGGGCCTTACGAGCAGTACTTC,CSVETSGNGPYEQYF
TRBV7-2,.,TRBJ1-6,.,TGTGCCAGCAGCTTAGGGAGGCCCTCAAACAATTCACCCCTCCACTTT,CASSLGRPSNNSPLHF
TRBV5-4,.,TRBJ1-1,.,TGTGCCAGCAGTTCCGAGACAGGAAGGGATACTGAAGCTTTCTTT,CASSSETGRDTEAFF
TRBV4-2,.,TRBJ1-2,.,TGTGCCAGCAGCCAAGAATCGGGCGATGAGGGCTACACCTTC,CASSQESGDEGYTF
TRBV27,TRBD2,TRBJ2-7,.,TGTGCCAGTTTTACCGGGGGGGACTCTCTCAGCGAGCAGTACTTC,CASFTGGDSLSEQYF
TRBV27,.,TRBJ2-7,.,TGTGCCAGCAGTCCCGCCGGGACAAACCCCTTAGCCGGGCAGTACTTC,CASSPAGTNPLAGQYF
TRBV29-1,TRBD1,TRBJ1-1,.,TGCAGCGTTCCGACAGGGACATCTGAAGCTTTCTTT,CSVPTGTSEAFF
TRBV5-5,TRBD1,TRBJ2-5,.,TGTGCCAGCAGTAAAGAACAGGGGATGGGAGAGACCCAGTACTTC,CASSKEQGMGETQYF